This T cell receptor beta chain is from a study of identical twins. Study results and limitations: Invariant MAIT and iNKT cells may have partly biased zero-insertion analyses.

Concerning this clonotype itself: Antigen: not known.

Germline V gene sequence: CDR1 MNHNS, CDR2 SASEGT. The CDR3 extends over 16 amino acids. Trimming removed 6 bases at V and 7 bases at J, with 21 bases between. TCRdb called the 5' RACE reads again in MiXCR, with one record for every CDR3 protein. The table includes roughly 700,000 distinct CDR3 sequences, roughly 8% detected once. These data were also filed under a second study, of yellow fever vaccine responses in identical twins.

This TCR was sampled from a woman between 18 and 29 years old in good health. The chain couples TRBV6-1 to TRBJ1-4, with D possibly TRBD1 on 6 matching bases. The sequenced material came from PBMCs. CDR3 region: CASRELYRAGGEKLFF. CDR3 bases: TGTGCCAGCAGGGAGCTCTACAGGGCTGGTGGTGAAAAACTGTTTTTT.